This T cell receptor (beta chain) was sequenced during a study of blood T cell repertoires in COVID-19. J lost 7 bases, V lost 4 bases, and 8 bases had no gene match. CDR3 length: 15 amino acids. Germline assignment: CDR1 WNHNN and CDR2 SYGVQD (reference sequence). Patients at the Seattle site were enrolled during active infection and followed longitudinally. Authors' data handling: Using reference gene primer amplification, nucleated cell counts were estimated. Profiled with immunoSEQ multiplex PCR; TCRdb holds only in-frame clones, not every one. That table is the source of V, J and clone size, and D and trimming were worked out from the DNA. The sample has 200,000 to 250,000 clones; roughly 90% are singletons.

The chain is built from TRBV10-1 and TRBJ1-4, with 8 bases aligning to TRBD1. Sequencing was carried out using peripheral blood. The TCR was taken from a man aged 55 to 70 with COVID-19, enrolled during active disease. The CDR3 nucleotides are TGCGCCAGCAGTGGATGGACAGGGCCGGGTGAAAAACTGTTTTTT. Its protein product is CASSGWTGPGEKLFF.